These 15 T cell receptor beta chains were all obtained from the same sample, sequenced in a study of PD-1 blockade in classical Hodgkin lymphoma. Produced via immunoSEQ multiplex PCR; TCRdb's table is partial and in-frame only. The data contain about 15,000 clones, about 85% of them singletons. Every single patient, without exception, relapsed after autologous stem cell transplantation, and brentuximab vedotin exposure varied. Isolation of CD4+ T cells from thawed PBMCs was performed by magnetic negative selection. This sample comprised CD4+ T cells from blood, obtained at baseline. The receptors shown here come from a human donor with classical Hodgkin lymphoma.

In its sample, this clone was seen a few times. This rearrangement joins TRBV21-1 to TRBJ2-7; the table calls TRBD2, which could not be checked here. TRBV21-1 is a documented pseudogene. CDR3 length: 10 residues. The CDR3 DNA sequence: TGTGCCAGCACTCCCTACGAGCAGTACTTC. This sequence encodes CASTPYEQYF.

This clone came up once. V and J are TRBV6-5 and TRBJ2-5; 10 positions agree with TRBD1. Germline-derived CDR1 and CDR2 are MNHEY and SVGAGI. With V trimmed by 7 bases and J by 5 bases, 7 bases remained unmatched. CDR3 length: 14 amino acids. The DNA for the CDR3 is TGTGCCAGCACCCGACAGGGGGCAGGGGAGACCCAGTACTTC. Encoded protein: CASTRQGAGETQYF.

The chain joins TRBV5-1 to TRBJ2-3; the match to TRBD1 covers 8 bases. The germline V gene has CDR1 SGHRS and CDR2 YFSETQ. V shed 0 bases and J 2 bases; nucleotides not matched to a gene: 2. The CDR3 is 15 amino acids. The CDR3 nucleotides read TGCGCCAGCAGCTTGGCGGGACAGGACACAGATACGCAGTATTTT. It yields the protein CASSLAGQDTDTQYF.

This rearrangement joins TRBV18 to TRBJ2-5; D possibly corresponds to TRBD1 (5 bases). Trimming removed 2 bases from V and 1 base from J, with 5 bases in between. The CDR3 runs 13 residues. Germline V gene sequence: CDR1 KGHSH, CDR2 LQKENI. DNA of the CDR3: TGTGCCAGCTCACCAGGGGCCCAAGAGACCCAGTACTTC. Its translation is CASSPGAQETQYF.

This clone occurred a few times. This chain links TRBV11-2 with TRBJ1-3, with D unclear. Trimming left V 7 bases short and J 3 bases short, with 13 bases between. This CDR3 spans 14 amino acids. Per the germline V gene, CDR1 is SGHAT and CDR2 is FQNNGV. CDR3 protein: CASMSPLIGNTIYF. The CDR3 DNA reads as TGTGCCAGCATGTCGCCGTTGATTGGAAACACCATATATTTT.

This rearrangement joins TRBV19 to TRBJ2-7, with D possibly being TRBD2 (5 bases). V was pared by 3 bases and J by 3 bases, with 12 bases between. Germline V gene sequence: CDR1 LNHDA, CDR2 SQIVND (reference sequence). The CDR3 sequence is 14 residues long. The CDR3 sequence: CASSIEEASYEQYF. For the CDR3, the DNA is TGTGCCAGTAGTATCGAGGAGGCCAGCTACGAGCAGTACTTC.

This clone has a single count. The chain uses TRBV5-1 and TRBJ1-4; D is undetermined. The germline V gene encodes CDR1 SGHRS and CDR2 YFSETQ. The CDR3 has 14 residues. The V end lost 5 bases, the J end lost 0 bases, and 8 bases lay between the germline ends. The CDR3: CASRPTPTNEKLFF. Here the CDR3 DNA reads TGCGCCAGCAGACCTACACCAACTAATGAAAAACTGTTTTTT.

The chain joins TRBV9 to TRBJ1-1; D remains ambiguous. Germline CDR1 is SGDLS and CDR2 is YYNGEE. The CDR3 has 16 amino acids. V lost 0 bases and J 0 bases, leaving 12 bases between the germline ends. The CDR3 sequence is CASSVVPTGLNTEAFF. Here the CDR3 DNA reads TGTGCCAGCAGCGTAGTCCCGACGGGATTGAACACTGAAGCTTTCTTT. Using reference TRBV9 and TRBJ1-1 for the parts outside the CDR3, the full variable domain is DSGVTQTPKHLITATGQRVTLRCSPRSGDLSVYWYQQSLDQGLQFLIQYYNGEERAKGNILERFSAQQFPDLHSELNLSSLELGDSALYFCASSVVPTGLNTEAFFGQGTRLTVV.

The chain uses TRBV29-1 and TRBJ2-4, with D perhaps assigned TRBD1 or TRBD2 (5 bases each). CDR1 and CDR2 (germline): SQVTM, ANQGSEA. Trimming removed 4 bases at V and 9 bases at J, with 10 bases between. This CDR3 is 11 amino acids long. The CDR3 sequence is CSVARDVIQYF. CDR3 bases: TGCAGCGTTGCCCGGGACGTCATTCAGTACTTC.

A word on this clone: One end of the junction fails to match germline, which may point to a read error. CDR3 residues: CASSISLGATNEKLFF. As DNA, the CDR3 is TGTGCCAGTAGTATATCCCTGGGGGCAACGAATGAAAAACTGTTTTTT. The rearrangement joins TRBV19 to TRBJ1-4, with TRBD1 as a possible D gene (6 bases). Germline CDR1 and CDR2: LNHDA and SQIVND (reference sequence). This CDR3 spans 16 amino acids.

This clone was counted between two and nine times. The V call is TRBV7-3, the J call TRBJ1-2; the match to TRBD1 covers 9 bases. V dropped 5 bases and J dropped 4; count of bases not matched to a gene: 5. Germline values: CDR1 SGHTA, CDR2 FQGTGA. The CDR3 has 14 residues. The DNA of the CDR3 is TGTGCCAGCAGCCCCGGGACAGGGATCTATGGCTACACCTTC. Its translation: CASSPGTGIYGYTF.

CDR3 loop: CASRGTLPEQYF. The CDR3 DNA follows: TGTGCCAGCAGAGGGACTCTCCCCGAGCAGTACTTC. The V and J genes are TRBV6-5 and TRBJ2-7; TRBD2 is a possible D gene (6 bases). Germline assignment: CDR1 MNHEY and CDR2 SVGAGI. The CDR3 covers 12 residues. V was trimmed by 6 bases and J by 6 bases, leaving 12 bases between them.

V usage is TRBV27 and J usage is TRBJ1-6; TRBD1 agrees at 10 bases. CDR1 is MNHEY and CDR2 is SMNVEV in the germline V gene (reference sequence). This CDR3 is built from 14 residues. The V and J ends lost 6 bases and 8 bases, in that order; junction bases with no gene match: 4. CDR3 in amino acids: CASRTGGRDSPLHF. The CDR3 DNA follows: TGTGCCAGCAGGACAGGGGGCCGAGATTCACCCCTCCACTTT.

Of note for this clone: The same CDR3 arises from other DNA sequences in this sample as well. In nucleotides, the CDR3 is TGCGCCAGCAGCTTGGCCGCTCTCTCTGGAAACACCATATATTTT. The encoded protein is CASSLAALSGNTIYF. V gene TRBV5-1 combines with J gene TRBJ1-3, with D unclear. Between the trimmed V and J ends, which lost 0 bases and 0 bases, there was a span of 7 bases. Germline V CDR1 and CDR2: SGHRS, YFSETQ. This CDR3 is built from 15 residues.

The chain has TRBV9 and TRBJ2-3; a possible D gene is TRBD1 (6 bases). This CDR3 has 15 residues. CDR1 is SGDLS and CDR2 is YYNGEE in the germline V gene. Trimming left V 4 bases short and J 3 bases short, with 15 bases between. The CDR3 loop reads CASSRAEGVTDTQYF. The DNA for the CDR3 is TGTGCCAGCAGCCGAGCAGAGGGGGTGACAGATACGCAGTATTTT.